This T cell receptor beta chain is drawn from a study of cytomegalovirus exposure and HLA in healthy donors. About the research overall: Prior work identified 117 million unique TCR beta sequences in some 200 million T cells.

This CDR3 has 14 amino acids. Germline assignment: CDR1 MNHEY and CDR2 SVGAGI. V was pared by 10 bases and J by 0 bases, with 9 bases of the junction left unmatched. The PCR made use of 60 Vbeta and 13 Jbeta primers. TCRdb's table, derived via immunoSEQ multiplex PCR, lists solely in-frame clones and lacks some. The sample yields about 210,000 clones, around four fifths seen once. The chain recombines TRBV6-5 with TRBJ2-7; 7 bases align to TRBD2. The source material was PBMCs. The clonotype originates from a woman in her forties or fifties in good health and CMV-seropositive. The CDR3 is CATHSRGSSYEQYF. DNA for the CDR3: TGTGCCACCCACTCGCGGGGGAGCTCCTACGAGCAGTACTTC.